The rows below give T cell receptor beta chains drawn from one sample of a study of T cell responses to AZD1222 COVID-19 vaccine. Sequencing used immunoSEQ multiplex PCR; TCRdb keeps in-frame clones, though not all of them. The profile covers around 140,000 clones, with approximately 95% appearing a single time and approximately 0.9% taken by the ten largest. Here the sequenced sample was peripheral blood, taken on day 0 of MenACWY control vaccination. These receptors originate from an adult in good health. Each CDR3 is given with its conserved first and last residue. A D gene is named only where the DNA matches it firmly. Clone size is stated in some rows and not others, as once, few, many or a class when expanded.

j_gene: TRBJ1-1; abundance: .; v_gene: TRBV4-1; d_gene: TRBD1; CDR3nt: TGCGCCAGCAGCCAAGGGAGGGGACAGGGGCTCGGCACTGAAGCTTTCTTT; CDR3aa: CASSQGRGQGLGTEAFF
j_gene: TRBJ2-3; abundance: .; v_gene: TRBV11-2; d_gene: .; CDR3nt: TGTGCCAGCAGCTTAAATACTGGGTATACGCAGTATTTT; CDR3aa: CASSLNTGYTQYF
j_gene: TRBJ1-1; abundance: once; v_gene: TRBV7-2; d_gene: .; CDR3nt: TGTGCCAGCAGCTTGAATGGGAGGTTCAGTGAAGCTTTCTTT; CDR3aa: CASSLNGRFSEAFF
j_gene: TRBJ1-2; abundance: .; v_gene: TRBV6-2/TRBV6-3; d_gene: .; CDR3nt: TGTGCCAGCAGCCCTTCCAACTGGGGGCGTATCTATGGCTACACCTTC; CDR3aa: CASSPSNWGRIYGYTF
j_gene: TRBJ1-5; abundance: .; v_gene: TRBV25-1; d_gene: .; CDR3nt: TGTGCCAGCAGTGAGTGGGGGGGTCACCAGCCCCAGCATTTT; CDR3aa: CASSEWGGHQPQHF
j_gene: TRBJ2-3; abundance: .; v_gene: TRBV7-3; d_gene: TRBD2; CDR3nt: TGTGCCAGCAGCTTTAGGCCGAGGACTAGCGGGAGGGACACAGATACGCAGTATTTT; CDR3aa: CASSFRPRTSGRDTDTQYF
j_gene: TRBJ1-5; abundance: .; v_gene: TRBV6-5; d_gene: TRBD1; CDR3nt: TGTGCCAGCATAGACAGGGGGTATAACAATCAGCCCCAGCATTTT; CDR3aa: CASIDRGYNNQPQHF
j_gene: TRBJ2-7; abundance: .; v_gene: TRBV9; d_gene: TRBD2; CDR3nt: TGTGCCAGCAGCGTAGACCAGAGCGGGACGGCGTACTTC; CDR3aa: CASSVDQSGTAYF
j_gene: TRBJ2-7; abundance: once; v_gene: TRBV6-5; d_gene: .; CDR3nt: TGTGCCAGCGGACCGGGGGCAACTCAAACCTACGAGCAGTACTTC; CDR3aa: CASGPGATQTYEQYF
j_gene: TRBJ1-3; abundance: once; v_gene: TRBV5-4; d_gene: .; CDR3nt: TGTGCCAGCAGCGCCGGACCGTCCTCTGGAAACACCATATATTTT; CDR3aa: CASSAGPSSGNTIYF
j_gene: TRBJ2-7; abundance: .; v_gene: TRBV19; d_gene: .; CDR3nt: TGTGCCAGTAGTATGACGCCCCTGATCTACGAGCAGTACTTC; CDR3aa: CASSMTPLIYEQYF
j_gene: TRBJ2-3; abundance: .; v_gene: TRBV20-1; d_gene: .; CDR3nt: TGCAGTGCTAGTCTTCGGGAGAGGGGAACAGATACGCAGTATTTT; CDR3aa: CSASLRERGTDTQYF
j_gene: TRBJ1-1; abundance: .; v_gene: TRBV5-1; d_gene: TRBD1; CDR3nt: TGCGCCAGCAGACCTCGACAGGGTTGGGACACTGAAGCTTTCTTT; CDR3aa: CASRPRQGWDTEAFF
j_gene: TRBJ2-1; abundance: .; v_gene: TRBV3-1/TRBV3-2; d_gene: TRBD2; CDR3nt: TGTGCCAGCAGTGAATTTAGCGGGAGGGCCTTAAGATTCAATGAGCAGTTCTTC; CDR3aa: CASSEFSGRALRFNEQFF
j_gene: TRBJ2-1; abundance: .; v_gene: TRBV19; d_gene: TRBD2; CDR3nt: TGTGCCAGAACCGGGACTAGCGGGGTTGCCGACCGAAATTCCAATGAGCAGTTCTTC; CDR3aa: CARTGTSGVADRNSNEQFF
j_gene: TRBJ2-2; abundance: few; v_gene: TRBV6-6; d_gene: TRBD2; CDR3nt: TGTGCCAGCAGCCCGTACCCCTCTAGCGGGAGGGCCCGTGGCACCGGGGAGCTGTTTTTT; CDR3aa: CASSPYPSSGRARGTGELFF
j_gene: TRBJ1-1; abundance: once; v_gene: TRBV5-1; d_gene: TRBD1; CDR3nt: TGCGCCAGCAGCTCGGGACAGCCCGCTTATAATGAAGCTTTCTTT; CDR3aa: CASSSGQPAYNEAFF
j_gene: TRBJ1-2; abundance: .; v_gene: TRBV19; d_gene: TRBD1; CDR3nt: TGTGCCAGCGATAGGACAGGGGAACGCATCTATGGCTACACCTTC; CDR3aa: CASDRTGERIYGYTF
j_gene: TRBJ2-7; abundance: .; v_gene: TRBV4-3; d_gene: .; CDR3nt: TGCGCCAGCAGCCAAGCGGCTCTCAGGGCCGAGCAGTACTTC; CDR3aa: CASSQAALRAEQYF
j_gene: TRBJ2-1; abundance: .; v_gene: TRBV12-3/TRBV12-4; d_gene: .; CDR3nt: TGTGCCAGCAGTCCGGGGACTGGCAATGAGCAGTTCTTC; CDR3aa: CASSPGTGNEQFF
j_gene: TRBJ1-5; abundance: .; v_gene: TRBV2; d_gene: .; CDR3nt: TGTGCCAGCAGTAGTGGCGCGTCGGAATATCAGCCCCAGCATTTT; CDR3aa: CASSSGASEYQPQHF
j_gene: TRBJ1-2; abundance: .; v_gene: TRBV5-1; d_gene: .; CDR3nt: TGCGCCAGCAGCTTGGACAGGGCTGGCTACACCTTC; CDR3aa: CASSLDRAGYTF
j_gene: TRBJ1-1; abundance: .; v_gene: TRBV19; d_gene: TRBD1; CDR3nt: TGTGCCAGTAGTACCAAGACAGGGGGCAACACTGAAGCTTTCTTT; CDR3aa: CASSTKTGGNTEAFF
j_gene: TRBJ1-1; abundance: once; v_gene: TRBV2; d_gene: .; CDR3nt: TGTGCCAGCAATTTGGACAGAGTCATGAACACTGAAGCTTTCTTT; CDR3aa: CASNLDRVMNTEAFF
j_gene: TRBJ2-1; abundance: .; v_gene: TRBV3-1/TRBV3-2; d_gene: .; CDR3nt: TGTGCCAGCAGCCAACCCATGGGGGATGAGCAGTTCTTC; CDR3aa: CASSQPMGDEQFF
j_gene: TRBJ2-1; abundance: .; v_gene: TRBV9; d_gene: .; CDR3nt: TGTGCCAGCAGCGCCCGGGCAGGGAGCTACAATGAGCAGTTCTTC; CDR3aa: CASSARAGSYNEQFF
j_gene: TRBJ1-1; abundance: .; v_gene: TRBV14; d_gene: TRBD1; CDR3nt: TGTGCCAGCAGGGGACAGGGGGCGAACACTGAAGCTTTCTTT; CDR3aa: CASRGQGANTEAFF
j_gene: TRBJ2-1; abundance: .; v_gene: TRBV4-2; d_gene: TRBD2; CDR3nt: TGTGCCAGCAGCCAAGTAGCGGGGGGTGACTACAATGAGCAGTTCTTC; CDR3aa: CASSQVAGGDYNEQFF
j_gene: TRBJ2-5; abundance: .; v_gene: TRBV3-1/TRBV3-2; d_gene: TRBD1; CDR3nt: TGTGCCAGCAGCCCGCCTCCAGGCAGGGGGAAGATTGAGACCCAGTACTTC; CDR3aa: CASSPPPGRGKIETQYF
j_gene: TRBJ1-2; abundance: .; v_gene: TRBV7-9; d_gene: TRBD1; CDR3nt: TGTGCCAGCAGCTTACACAGGGGATATGGCTACACCTTC; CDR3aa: CASSLHRGYGYTF
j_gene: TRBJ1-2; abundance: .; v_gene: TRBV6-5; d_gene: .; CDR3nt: TGTGCCAGCAGCCCAGGCCCCAACTATGGCTACACCTTC; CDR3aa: CASSPGPNYGYTF
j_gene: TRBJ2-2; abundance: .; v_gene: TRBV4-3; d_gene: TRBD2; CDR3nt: TGCGCCAGCAGCCTGGGACTAGCGGGGGGCCCCGGGGAGCTGTTTTTT; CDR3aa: CASSLGLAGGPGELFF
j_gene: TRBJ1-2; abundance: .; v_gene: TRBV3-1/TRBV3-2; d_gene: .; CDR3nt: TGTGCCAGCAGCCAATCGACCGGCCATCCCGACGGCTACACCTTC; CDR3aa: CASSQSTGHPDGYTF
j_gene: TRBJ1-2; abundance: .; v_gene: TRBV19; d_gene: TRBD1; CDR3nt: TGTGCCTCCGCAGAGGGGGACAGGACGAGCTACACCTTC; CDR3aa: CASAEGDRTSYTF
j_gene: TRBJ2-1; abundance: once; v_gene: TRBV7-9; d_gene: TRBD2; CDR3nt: TGTGCCAGCAGCTTAGCAGGACTAGGAATCAATGAGCAGTTCTTC; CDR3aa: CASSLAGLGINEQFF
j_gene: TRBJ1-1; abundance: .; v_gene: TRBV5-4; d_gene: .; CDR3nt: TGTGCCAGCAGCCCACTCCAGTGGATGAACACTGAAGCTTTCTTT; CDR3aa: CASSPLQWMNTEAFF
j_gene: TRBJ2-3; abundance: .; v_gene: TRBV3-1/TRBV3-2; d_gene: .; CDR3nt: TGTGCCAGCAGCCGGGGTCCAGATACGCAGTATTTT; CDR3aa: CASSRGPDTQYF
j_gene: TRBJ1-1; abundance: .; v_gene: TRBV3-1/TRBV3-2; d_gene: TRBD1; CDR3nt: TGTGCCAGCAGCCAAGGGAAGGGGGCGCTCACTGAAGCTTTCTTT; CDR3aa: CASSQGKGALTEAFF
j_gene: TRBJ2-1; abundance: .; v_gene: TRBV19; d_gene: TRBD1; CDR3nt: TGTGCCACCTCCGGGACAGGGGAGAATGAGCAGTTCTTC; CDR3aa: CATSGTGENEQFF
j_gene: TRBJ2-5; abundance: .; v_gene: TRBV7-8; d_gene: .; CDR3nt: TGTGCCAGCAGCTTAGATTCACGAGCGGAAGAGACCCAGTACTTC; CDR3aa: CASSLDSRAEETQYF
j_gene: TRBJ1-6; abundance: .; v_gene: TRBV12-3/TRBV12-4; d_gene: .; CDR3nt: TGTGCCAGCAGTTTGAAGAATAATTCACCCCTCCACTTT; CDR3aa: CASSLKNNSPLHF
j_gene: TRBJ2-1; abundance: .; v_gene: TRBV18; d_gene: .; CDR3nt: TGTGCCAGCTCACCATTGGGGTACAATGAGCAGTTCTTC; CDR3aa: CASSPLGYNEQFF
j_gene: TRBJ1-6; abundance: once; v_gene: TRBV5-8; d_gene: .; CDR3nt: TGTGCCAGCTTGGAGGGGACGGGTTCACCCCTCCACTTT; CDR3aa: CASLEGTGSPLHF
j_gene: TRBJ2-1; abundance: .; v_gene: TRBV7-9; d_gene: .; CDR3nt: TGTGCCAGCACTAGGGACATCCACAATGAGCAGTTCTTC; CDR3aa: CASTRDIHNEQFF
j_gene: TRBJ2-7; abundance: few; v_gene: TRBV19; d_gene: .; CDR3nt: TGTGCCACGAGGGACGGGTCCTACGAGCAGTACTTC; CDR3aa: CATRDGSYEQYF
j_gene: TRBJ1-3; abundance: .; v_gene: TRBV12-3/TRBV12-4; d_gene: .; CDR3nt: TGTGCCAGCACCACTGGGAACACCATATATTTT; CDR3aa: CASTTGNTIYF
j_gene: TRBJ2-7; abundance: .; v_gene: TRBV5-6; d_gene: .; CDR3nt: TGTGCCAGCAGCTTGAGAGGGTACGAGCAGTACTTC; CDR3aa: CASSLRGYEQYF
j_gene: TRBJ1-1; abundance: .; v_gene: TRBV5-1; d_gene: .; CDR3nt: TGCGCCAGCAGCTTGGGGGCACAGGGTTTAAACACTGAAGCTTTCTTT; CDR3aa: CASSLGAQGLNTEAFF